This T cell receptor beta chain derives from a study of shared clonotypes between healthy human individuals. Ten immunoSEQ deep assay plates were used to sequence the DNA of unsorted PBMCs. TCRdb's copy holds only in-frame clones and misses some; the assay was immunoSEQ multiplex PCR. The sample holds about 490,000 clones, around 78% seen once. Participating donors were healthy, HIV-negative adults free of recent acute infections or vaccinations. The CDR3 runs to 16 residues. The germline CDR1 and CDR2 sequences are MRHNA and SNTAGT. The V gene end was trimmed by 3 bases and the J gene end by 8 bases; junction bases not matched to a gene: 11.

The chain employs TRBV6-4 and TRBJ2-1, with TRBD1 matching over 9 bases. The sequence was obtained from a woman aged 40-49 years in good health. Some clones in this sample may be carry-over from other donors' samples. Material: PBMCs. The CDR3 sequence is CASSESPGQGKDEQFF. The CDR3 nucleotides read TGTGCCAGCAGTGAATCTCCGGGACAGGGCAAGGATGAGCAGTTCTTC.